This T cell receptor (beta chain) was obtained from a study of T cell changes during pregnancy in multiple sclerosis. Profiling relied on immunoSEQ multiplex PCR, and the TCRdb table lists in-frame clones only, not all of them. The table has around 69,000 clones, around 92% seen once. Trimming stripped 4 bases from V and 2 bases from J, with 22 bases between. Per the germline V gene, CDR1 is SGHRS and CDR2 is YFSETQ. This CDR3 is 17 amino acids long. This rearrangement joins TRBV5-1 to TRBJ2-7, with TRBD2 as a possible D gene (6 bases). The source is a female donor in good health, enrolled as a control in a pregnancy study. The sequenced sample was peripheral blood, obtained in the third trimester of pregnancy. CDR3 DNA: TGCGCCAGCAGCAGCCGGCAAGCGGGCCAGGGAACCTACGAGCAGTACTTC. It codes for CASSSRQAGQGTYEQYF.